A single sample is the source of the 6 T cell receptor beta chains below, sequenced in a study of long-term antiretroviral therapy in people with HIV (dated 2022 in TCRdb). The immunoSEQ hsTCRB v3.0 assay was used at survey level resolution to sequence the TRB variable region. TCRdb carries this immuneACCESS record with in-frame sequences only. Its versions omit some clonotypes, under half of them owing to an unresolved V gene in the studies checked, with the rest unexplained. This sample has tens of thousands of clones in its table, and around 82% of those were observed once. Clones ranked in the top ten supply around 8.2% of the sample. The sample in question was unsorted PBMCs, obtained 3 years after starting antiretroviral therapy. The receptors shown here come from a man between 35 and 55 years old with HIV.

This rearrangement joins TRBV29-1 to TRBJ2-7; 11 nucleotides match TRBD1. CDR3 length equals 16 residues. CDR1 SQVTM and CDR2 ANQGSEA come from the germline V gene. With 6 bases clipped from V and 0 bases from J, the junction kept 10 bases outside the gene matches. CDR3: CSVRGTGGRSSYEQYF. Written as DNA, the CDR3 is TGCAGCGTCCGGGGGACAGGGGGGCGCAGCTCCTACGAGCAGTACTTC.

The genes are TRBV6-1 and TRBJ1-5; D gene uncertain. The CDR3 runs 13 residues. Germline CDR1 MNHNS, CDR2 SASEGT. The V end lost 8 bases, the J end lost 0 bases, and 8 bases lay between the germline ends. CDR3 region: CASHTNSNQPQHF. The CDR3 region has the DNA TGTGCCAGCCATACTAATAGCAATCAGCCCCAGCATTTT.

The chain employs TRBV5-1 and TRBJ2-7, with TRBD1 identical over 8 bases. The germline V gene encodes CDR1 SGHRS and CDR2 YFSETQ. The CDR3 runs 17 residues. V lost 0 bases and J lost 0; bases outside the gene matches: 8. DNA for the CDR3: TGCGCCAGCAGCTTGGCCTTTGCCGGGACAGGCTCCTACGAGCAGTACTTC. It is translated as CASSLAFAGTGSYEQYF.

The J gene is TRBJ2-7, the V gene TRBV4-2; 8 bases are a match to TRBD2. The CDR3 runs to 17 residues. The trim removed 0 bases at V and 3 bases at J, leaving 10 bases unmatched. CDR1 is LGHNA, CDR2 YNFKEQ, per germline. The CDR3 loop reads CASSQDGSGSFYYEQYF. Here the CDR3 DNA reads TGTGCCAGCAGCCAAGATGGAAGCGGGAGCTTCTACTACGAGCAGTACTTC.

Comment on this clone: The same CDR3 is also encoded by other DNA sequences in this sample. This chain uses TRBV19 with TRBJ2-1; D uncertain. The CDR3 totals 13 residues. The ends were cut back, 3 bases at V and 6 bases at J, with 9 bases in the middle. Germline CDR1 reads LNHDA; CDR2 reads SQIVND (reference sequence). The CDR3 DNA follows: TGTGCCAGTAGTATTCTCGTAGGCAATGAGCAGTTCTTC. It specifies CASSILVGNEQFF.

This chain joins TRBV27 and TRBJ1-1, with a tentative D call TRBD1 (5 bases). This CDR3 is 15 amino acids long. The V gene's germline CDR1 is MNHEY and CDR2 SMNVEV (reference sequence). Trimming stripped 1 base from V and 4 bases from J, with 13 bases between. CDR3 coding DNA: TGTGCCAGCAGTTTATTTTTCGGCGGGGGCACTGAAGCTTTCTTT. Translating gives CASSLFFGGGTEAFF.